The rows below give T cell receptor beta chains drawn from one sample of a study of CD8 T cells in ankylosing spondylitis. TCRdb analysed the 5' RACE reads with MiXCR anew, one entry per CDR3 protein. Here the sample spans a few hundred thousand distinct CDR3 sequences, about 15% being singletons. Sequencing input: blood, either unsorted or a sorted T cell fraction (not recorded which). The receptors shown here come from a male donor with ankylosing spondylitis. Each CDR3 is given with its conserved first and last residue. D genes are given only for firm matches. Not all rows give a size; the values are once, few, many and, for expanded clones, a class.

size: few
length: 14
D: TRBD1
V: TRBV6-1
J: TRBJ2-7
CDR3: CASTSRDREHEQYF
DNA: TGTGCCAGCACGTCCCGGGACAGAGAGCACGAGCAGTACTTC

size: few
length: 14
D: -
V: TRBV7-9
J: TRBJ1-6
CDR3: CASSLDVEAAPLHF
DNA: TGTGCCAGCAGCTTAGACGTAGAGGCTGCACCCCTCCACTTT

size: few
length: 17
D: TRBD2
V: TRBV20-1
J: TRBJ2-3
CDR3: CSATTLPGLADTDTQYF
DNA: TGCAGTGCCACTACTCTACCGGGACTAGCGGACACAGATACGCAGTATTTT

size: few
length: 14
D: -
V: TRBV5-1
J: TRBJ2-7
CDR3: CASSQASQGTEQYF
DNA: TGCGCCAGCAGCCAGGCTTCGCAGGGTACCGAGCAGTACTTC

size: few
length: 18
D: TRBD2
V: TRBV6-5
J: TRBJ2-7
CDR3: CASSYSMFGASGVYEQYF
DNA: TGTGCCAGCAGTTACTCTATGTTCGGAGCTAGCGGGGTTTATGAGCAGTACTTC

size: few
length: 16
D: -
V: TRBV19
J: TRBJ2-5
CDR3: CASTMTGAKSTETQYF
DNA: TGTGCCAGTACCATGACAGGCGCCAAATCTACGGAGACCCAGTACTTC

size: -
length: 18
D: TRBD1
V: TRBV25-1
J: TRBJ1-6
CDR3: CASSESGYRDRGFSPLHF
DNA: TGTGCCAGCAGTGAATCGGGGTACCGGGACAGGGGTTTCTCACCCCTCCACTTT

size: few
length: 13
D: -
V: TRBV7-8
J: TRBJ1-2
CDR3: CASSFRVEYGYTF
DNA: TGTGCCAGCAGCTTCAGGGTAGAGTATGGCTACACCTTC

size: few
length: 16
D: -
V: TRBV28
J: TRBJ2-1
CDR3: CASSSTGAHFSNEQFF
DNA: TGTGCCAGCAGTTCTACGGGGGCCCATTTCTCCAATGAGCAGTTCTTC

size: many
length: 12
D: -
V: TRBV5-1
J: TRBJ1-6
CDR3: CASSLDNSPLHF
DNA: TGCGCCAGCAGCTTGGATAATTCACCCCTCCACTTT

size: -
length: 14
D: -
V: TRBV5-8
J: TRBJ1-2
CDR3: CASSLWKGNYGYTF
DNA: TGTGCCAGCAGTCTGTGGAAAGGGAACTATGGCTACACCTTC

size: few
length: 16
D: -
V: TRBV24-1
J: TRBJ2-1
CDR3: CATSDRTARSYNEQFF
DNA: TGTGCCACCAGTGATAGGACAGCCCGCTCCTACAATGAGCAGTTCTTC

size: few
length: 17
D: TRBD2
V: TRBV27
J: TRBJ2-2
CDR3: CASSAPGAGLGAGELFF
DNA: TGTGCCAGCAGTGCCCCAGGGGCGGGACTAGGAGCCGGGGAGCTGTTTTTT

size: few
length: 12
D: -
V: TRBV6-5
J: TRBJ1-1
CDR3: CASSSGSTEAFF
DNA: TGTGCCAGCAGCTCAGGGAGCACTGAAGCTTTCTTT

size: few
length: 13
D: -
V: TRBV12-3/TRBV12-4
J: TRBJ1-1
CDR3: CASSFTGFPEAFF
DNA: TGTGCCAGCAGTTTTACGGGTTTCCCTGAAGCTTTCTTT

size: many
length: 11
D: -
V: TRBV10-2
J: TRBJ2-7
CDR3: CASTGQTEQYF
DNA: TGCGCCAGCACCGGGCAGACGGAGCAGTACTTC

size: few
length: 16
D: TRBD1
V: TRBV12-3/TRBV12-4
J: TRBJ1-2
CDR3: CASMNLGDRNNYGYTF
DNA: TGTGCCAGCATGAATTTAGGGGACAGAAATAACTATGGCTACACCTTC

size: few
length: 17
D: TRBD2
V: TRBV20-1
J: TRBJ2-7
CDR3: CSASSLGGLAGVYEQYF
DNA: TGCAGTGCCAGTTCCCTCGGGGGACTAGCGGGAGTCTACGAGCAGTACTTC

size: few
length: 15
D: -
V: TRBV4-1
J: TRBJ1-1
CDR3: CASSHLDSGNTEAFF
DNA: TGCGCCAGCAGCCATCTGGACAGCGGGAACACTGAAGCTTTCTTT

size: few
length: 11
D: -
V: TRBV19
J: TRBJ2-5
CDR3: CASMRAETQYF
DNA: TGTGCCAGTATGAGGGCAGAGACCCAGTACTTC

size: -
length: 11
D: -
V: TRBV7-2
J: TRBJ1-1
CDR3: CAEGGNTEAFF
DNA: TGTGCCGAAGGGGGGAACACTGAAGCTTTCTTT

size: -
length: 15
D: TRBD1
V: TRBV20-1
J: TRBJ1-6
CDR3: CRARDSSRGDSPLHF
DNA: TGCCGTGCTAGAGATAGTAGCAGGGGGGATTCACCCCTCCACTTT

size: many
length: 12
D: -
V: TRBV6-6
J: TRBJ1-2
CDR3: CASSYGTGGYTF
DNA: TGTGCCAGCAGTTACGGGACTGGTGGCTACACCTTC

size: -
length: 12
D: -
V: TRBV20-1
J: TRBJ2-5
CDR3: CSARAYEETQYF
DNA: TGCAGTGCTAGAGCGTACGAAGAGACCCAGTACTTC

size: few
length: 13
D: -
V: TRBV6-6
J: TRBJ1-1
CDR3: CASSPGAGTEAFF
DNA: TGTGCCAGCAGTCCCGGGGCAGGCACTGAAGCTTTCTTT

size: once
length: 15
D: -
V: TRBV9
J: TRBJ2-3
CDR3: CASSPAVGVTDTQYF
DNA: TGTGCCAGCAGCCCAGCGGTGGGGGTTACAGATACGCAGTATTTT

size: many
length: 15
D: -
V: TRBV5-1
J: TRBJ2-1
CDR3: CASSLWPGRGNEQFF
DNA: TGCGCCAGCAGCTTGTGGCCGGGAAGGGGCAATGAGCAGTTCTTC

size: -
length: 20
D: -
V: TRBV6-2/TRBV6-3
J: TRBJ2-1
CDR3: CASSYSGIHYGVQGLNEQFF
DNA: TGTGCCAGCAGTTACTCCGGTATACACTACGGAGTACAGGGTCTCAATGAGCAGTTCTTC

size: -
length: 13
D: -
V: TRBV20-1
J: TRBJ2-4
CDR3: CSASQGAKNIQYF
DNA: TGCAGTGCTAGCCAGGGAGCCAAAAACATTCAGTACTTC

size: few
length: 12
D: -
V: TRBV29-1
J: TRBJ1-1
CDR3: CSAKDGGTEAFF
DNA: TGCAGCGCCAAGGATGGGGGCACTGAAGCTTTCTTT

size: -
length: 12
D: TRBD2
V: TRBV7-6
J: TRBJ2-1
CDR3: CASSWDWGGIFF
DNA: TGTGCCAGCAGCTGGGACTGGGGGGGGATTTTCTTC

size: -
length: 15
D: -
V: TRBV20-1
J: TRBJ1-1
CDR3: CSARKPGRLNTEAFF
DNA: TGCAGTGCTCGAAAGCCGGGACGGCTGAACACTGAAGCTTTCTTT

size: -
length: 17
D: TRBD2
V: TRBV10-1
J: TRBJ2-2
CDR3: CASSESGLAGNTGELFF
DNA: TGCGCCAGCAGTGAGTCGGGGCTAGCGGGGAACACCGGGGAGCTGTTTTTT

size: few
length: 16
D: TRBD2
V: TRBV9
J: TRBJ2-5
CDR3: CASSVGSGGGFETQYF
DNA: TGTGCCAGCAGCGTAGGTAGCGGGGGGGGGTTTGAGACCCAGTACTTC

size: few
length: 10
D: -
V: TRBV29-1
J: TRBJ2-5
CDR3: CSGLLKTQYF
DNA: TGCAGCGGCCTCCTCAAGACCCAGTACTTC

size: few
length: 17
D: TRBD2
V: TRBV20-1
J: TRBJ2-2
CDR3: CSASPGLAGVGTGELFF
DNA: TGCAGTGCTAGCCCCGGACTAGCGGGAGTGGGAACCGGGGAGCTGTTTTTT

size: -
length: 15
D: -
V: TRBV20-1
J: TRBJ2-1
CDR3: CSASPGARAANEQFF
DNA: TGCAGTGCTAGCCCAGGGGCCCGGGCGGCCAATGAGCAGTTCTTC

size: many
length: 13
D: -
V: TRBV5-1
J: TRBJ1-2
CDR3: CASSSSGASGYTF
DNA: TGCGCCAGCAGCTCCTCAGGGGCTAGCGGCTACACCTTC

size: -
length: 14
D: -
V: TRBV5-1
J: TRBJ2-4
CDR3: CASSLGTLRDIQYF
DNA: TGCGCCAGCAGCTTGGGGACCCTTCGAGACATTCAGTACTTC

size: -
length: 15
D: -
V: TRBV9
J: TRBJ1-6
CDR3: CASTKLGGGNSPLHF
DNA: TGTGCCAGCACCAAATTAGGGGGTGGAAATTCACCCCTCCACTTT

size: few
length: 19
D: TRBD2
V: TRBV6-2/TRBV6-3
J: TRBJ2-1
CDR3: CASSYNLLAGGRRYNEQFF
DNA: TGTGCCAGCAGTTACAATCTACTAGCGGGAGGGAGACGTTACAATGAGCAGTTCTTC

size: -
length: 18
D: TRBD2
V: TRBV4-3
J: TRBJ2-7
CDR3: CASSQDHKREESFYEQYF
DNA: TGCGCCAGCAGCCAAGACCATAAGCGGGAAGAGTCCTTCTACGAGCAGTACTTC

size: -
length: 15
D: -
V: TRBV24-1
J: TRBJ2-7
CDR3: CATASTGVGSYEQYF
DNA: TGTGCCACCGCCTCGACCGGTGTTGGATCCTACGAGCAGTACTTC

size: -
length: 15
D: TRBD2
V: TRBV24-1
J: TRBJ2-1
CDR3: CATSGGLAGYNEQFF
DNA: TGTGCCACCAGTGGGGGACTAGCGGGATACAATGAGCAGTTCTTC

size: -
length: 12
D: -
V: TRBV21-1
J: TRBJ1-1
CDR3: CASSLRDRGTFF
DNA: TGTGCCAGCAGCCTCAGGGACAGGGGGACTTTCTTT

size: -
length: 16
D: TRBD1
V: TRBV18
J: TRBJ2-5
CDR3: CASSPPVEQGKETQYF
DNA: TGTGCCAGCTCACCACCGGTGGAACAGGGGAAAGAGACCCAGTACTTC

size: -
length: 13
D: -
V: TRBV6-5
J: TRBJ1-1
CDR3: CASSYKKNTEAFF
DNA: TGTGCCAGCAGTTACAAGAAGAACACTGAAGCTTTCTTT